This T cell receptor beta chain came from a study of beta chain features in type 1 diabetes. The study's findings and limits: TCRB CDR3 length was moderately but significantly reduced in all four CD4+ subsets of Type 1 diabetes patients. Healthy donors had naive, central memory and Treg TCRB repertoires that appeared less similar than those seen among patients. Reads derived from cDNA could over-represent cells showing high TCR expression.

Comment on this clone: Its antigen is as yet unknown.

The isolated RNA, all of it, was reverse transcribed, so expressed TCRB transcripts were what got sequenced. Naive, central memory and regulatory T cell samples came to a mean of approximately 4 million reads. Data came from immunoSEQ multiplex PCR; TCRdb stores just in-frame clones and leaves some out. Counted here are around 650,000 clones, roughly 12% occurring once; the ten biggest clones make up roughly 0.11%. V was shortened by 2 bases and J by 7 bases, with 13 bases between the two germline ends. The CDR3 contains 15 residues. Germline values: CDR1 SGHRS, CDR2 YFSETQ. Sequencing was performed on naive CD4+ T cells from blood. The rearrangement uses TRBV5-1 and TRBJ1-6; D is unclear. This TCR came from a man aged 25-45 years with type 1 diabetes. The CDR3 DNA reads TGCGCCAGCAGCTTTATCGGGGAATCGAATTCACCCCTCCACTTT. The encoded protein is CASSFIGESNSPLHF.